This T cell receptor (beta chain) was captured by sequencing in a study of naive CD8 T cells in extremely preterm neonates. Regarding this clone: Its target is unknown.

V shed 4 bases, J shed 4 bases, and the junction held 7 bases outside the gene matches. From germline, CDR1 is MNHEY and CDR2 SVGAGI. This CDR3 comprises 15 residues. Only in-frame clones appear in the TCRdb table, and some are missing; sequencing was by immunoSEQ multiplex PCR. The sample contains 4,900 or so clones, approximately 97% of which appear only once. Elective cesarean births at roughly 35-43 weeks, without labor or membrane rupture, supplied the cord blood. Sorted naive CD8+ T cell numbers ranged ~17,000 to ~110,000. Study findings and constraints: Preterm infants showed shorter CDR3s, fewer N additions and less trimming than older groups.

This clonotype was obtained from a newborn in good health. V usage is TRBV6-5 and J usage is TRBJ2-1; 7 bases are a match to TRBD2. Sequencing input: naive CD8+ T cells from cord blood. Written as DNA, the CDR3 is TGTGCCAGCAGTTCAGACGGGACTACATACAATGAGCAGTTCTTC. Translation gives CASSSDGTTYNEQFF.